One sample yielded the 16 T cell receptor beta chains listed below, sequenced in a study of T cell repertoires in Merkel cell carcinoma. Here immunoSEQ multiplex PCR was the method, and the copy in TCRdb shows in-frame clones only, minus some. Here the sample spans about 14,000 clones, 76% being singletons. The sequenced sample was tumor tissue. The receptors were gathered from an adult with Merkel cell carcinoma.

This clone appeared a few times. The chain recombines TRBV19 with TRBJ2-7; 8 bases fit TRBD1. V lost 6 bases and J lost 5; bases outside the gene matches: 9. Looked up from germline, CDR1 is LNHDA and CDR2 is SQIVND (reference sequence). CDR3 size: 14 residues. CDR3 nucleotide sequence: TGTGCCAGTAGCCTTACAGGGGGAACGAACGAGCAGTACTTC. This gives the protein CASSLTGGTNEQYF.

This chain connects TRBV6-5 to TRBJ1-3, with D possibly being TRBD1 (6 bases). Germline-derived CDR1 and CDR2 are MNHEY and SVGAGI. The V gene lost 6 bases and the J gene lost 0 bases, with 12 bases spanning the gap. The CDR3 spans 15 residues. The CDR3 sequence is CASSREGGSGNTIYF. CDR3 nucleotide sequence: TGTGCCAGCAGCCGAGAGGGGGGCTCTGGAAACACCATATATTTT.

The chain combines TRBV5-1 with TRBJ1-2, with 8 positions matching TRBD1. This CDR3 spans 13 amino acids. Unmatched junction bases numbered 3, after V lost 2 bases and J lost 6 bases. Germline loops: CDR1 SGHRS, CDR2 YFSETQ. CDR3 residues: CASSFQGANGYTF. For the CDR3, the DNA is TGCGCCAGCAGCTTCCAGGGGGCAAATGGCTACACCTTC.

V usage is TRBV19 and J usage is TRBJ1-1, with D hard to call. The CDR3 is 15 amino acids. CDR1 and CDR2 from the germline V gene are LNHDA and SQIVND (reference sequence). V lost 3 bases to trimming and J lost 1 base, with 12 bases between them. The chain's CDR3 is CASSIIGKGNTEAFF. Here the CDR3 DNA reads TGTGCCAGTAGTATTATAGGAAAGGGGAACACTGAAGCTTTCTTT.

The chain carries TRBV12-3 or TRBV12-4 and TRBJ1-6, with 10 bases lining up with TRBD1. V was clipped by 6 bases and J by 7 bases; unmatched bases: 0. The CDR3 covers 13 residues. The CDR3 loop reads CASRGQGNSPLHF. Written as DNA, the CDR3 is TGTGCCAGCAGGGGACAGGGGAATTCACCCCTCCACTTT.

CDR3: CAWSPGTVYNSPLHF. CDR3 sequence (DNA): TGTGCCTGGAGTCCAGGGACAGTGTATAATTCACCCCTCCACTTT. The chain is built from TRBV30 and TRBJ1-6; 7 positions match TRBD1. The ends lost 2 bases at V and 4 bases at J; junction bases unmatched: 5. Per germline, CDR1 GTSNPN and CDR2 SVGIG (reference sequence). The CDR3 is 15 amino acids.

This clone was detected only a few times. The chain carries TRBV27 and TRBJ2-2; D not resolved. Germline V gives CDR1 MNHEY, CDR2 SMNVEV (reference sequence). Trimming took 5 bases from V and 0 from J, leaving 4 bases between them. The CDR3 has 13 residues. CDR3 DNA sequence: TGTGCCAGCAGTCAGACGAACACCGGGGAGCTGTTTTTT. This gives the protein CASSQTNTGELFF.

This chain uses TRBV7-2 with TRBJ1-1, with TRBD1 matching 7 bases. This CDR3 is built from 12 residues. Germline-derived CDR1 and CDR2 are SGHTA and FQGNSA. The ends lost 5 bases at V and 8 bases at J; junction bases unmatched: 5. CDR3 sequence: CASSAGGPEAFF. The DNA of the CDR3 is TGTGCCAGCAGCGCAGGGGGTCCGGAAGCTTTCTTT.

The chain carries TRBV9 and TRBJ2-3, with D tentatively TRBD1 (5 bases). V was clipped by 5 bases and J by 2 bases, with 18 bases between them. Per germline, CDR1 SGDLS and CDR2 YYNGEE. The CDR3 spans 16 residues. CDR3 region: CASSVKGRVNTDTQYF. The CDR3 nucleotides are TGTGCCAGCAGTGTCAAGGGCAGGGTGAACACAGATACGCAGTATTTT. Variable domain in full (rest from reference TRBV9 and TRBJ2-3): DSGVTQTPKHLITATGQRVTLRCSPRSGDLSVYWYQQSLDQGLQFLIQYYNGEERAKGNILERFSAQQFPDLHSELNLSSLELGDSALYFCASSVKGRVNTDTQYFGPGTRLTVL.

This chain uses TRBV11-3 with TRBJ2-1; 13 nucleotides match TRBD2. J lost 2 bases, V lost 6 bases, and 10 bases had no gene match. CDR3 length: 18 residues. The V gene's germline CDR1 is SGHNT and CDR2 YENEEA. The CDR3 loop reads CASRWTSGSRTTYNEQFF. CDR3 in DNA: TGTGCCAGCAGGTGGACTAGCGGGAGTCGCACTACCTACAATGAGCAGTTCTTC.

This rearrangement joins TRBV29-1 to TRBJ2-2; perhaps TRBD2 as D (5 bases). From germline, CDR1 is SQVTM and CDR2 ANQGSEA. This CDR3 has 13 amino acids. V was trimmed by 4 bases and J by 1 base, leaving 7 bases between them. The chain's CDR3 is CSVGRQNTGELFF. CDR3 nucleotides: TGCAGCGTTGGGAGGCAGAACACCGGGGAGCTGTTTTTT.

Comment on this clone: This specimen includes other DNA sequences encoding the same CDR3. The chain combines TRBV18 with TRBJ1-2, with D possibly matching TRBD1 (5 bases). Germline-derived CDR1 and CDR2 are KGHSH and LQKENI. The CDR3 is 13 residues long. V shed 3 bases and J shed 3 bases, with 8 bases lying between them. The CDR3, as DNA: TGTGCCAGCTCACCGGACAAAGACTATGGCTACACCTTC. Protein sequence: CASSPDKDYGYTF. The full variable domain, rest sourced from reference TRBV18 and TRBJ1-2, is NAGVMQNPRHLVRRRGQEARLRCSPMKGHSHVYWYRQLPEEGLKFMVYLQKENIIDESGMPKERFSAEFPKEGPSILRIQQVVRGDSAAYFCASSPDKDYGYTFGSGTRLTVV.

This clone has just one count. The chain joins TRBV24-1 to TRBJ2-2, with a possible D match to TRBD2 (6 bases). V was trimmed by 5 bases and J by 4 bases, leaving 13 bases between them. Germline-derived CDR1 and CDR2 are KGHDR and SFDVKD. This CDR3 comprises 15 residues. CDR3 nucleotides: TGTGCCACCAGTGGGAGGGACTCGGGCACCGGGGAGCTGTTTTTT. This codes for CATSGRDSGTGELFF.

The chain links TRBV19 to TRBJ1-1; tentative D call: TRBD1 (5 bases). This CDR3 is 17 amino acids long. V shed 2 bases and J shed 1 base, with 17 bases lying between them. Germline values: CDR1 LNHDA, CDR2 SQIVND (reference sequence). Written as DNA, the CDR3 is TGTGCCAGTAGTATATCCCCAGCAGGGCCCGGGAACACTGAAGCTTTCTTT. It codes for CASSISPAGPGNTEAFF. The variable domain in full, with the rest retrieved from reference TRBV19 and TRBJ1-1, is DGGITQSPKYLFRKEGQNVTLSCEQNLNHDAMYWYRQDPGQGLRLIYYSQIVNDFQKGDIAEGYSVSREKKESFPLTVTSAQKNPTAFYLCASSISPAGPGNTEAFFGQGTRLTVV.

The rearrangement joins TRBV2 to TRBJ1-2; a possible D gene is TRBD1 (5 bases). The V and J ends lost 7 bases and 2 bases respectively, with 14 bases between them. The length of the CDR3 is 14 residues. CDR1 and CDR2 (germline): SNHLY, FYNNEI. The CDR3 loop is CASIMDTSNYGYTF. The CDR3, as DNA: TGTGCCAGCATTATGGACACCTCCAACTATGGCTACACCTTC.

The rearrangement links TRBV3-1 (or the pseudogene TRBV3-2) to TRBJ1-2; TRBD1 matches 9 bases. Trimming at V came to 4 bases and at J to 2 bases, leaving 8 bases not matched to a gene. This CDR3 is 16 amino acids long. Germline V gives CDR1 LGHDT, CDR2 YNNKEL (reference sequence). CDR3 residues: CASSLRTGGRNYGYTF. The DNA of the CDR3 is TGTGCCAGCAGCCTGAGAACAGGGGGCCGGAACTATGGCTACACCTTC.